Listed here are 17 T cell receptor beta chains from one sample, sequenced in a study of human T cells and chemical hapten exposure. MiXCR, run by TCRdb on the RACE reads, gives a single entry per CDR3 protein. In the table there are some 400,000 distinct CDR3 sequences, roughly 4.8% of which are singletons. Time point of the sample: patch test 1, 2 weeks after DPC sensitization. The treatment is: therapeutic diphenylcyclopropenone sensitization with weekly scalp DPC. Sequences were derived from whole blood, sampled in connection with sensitization to the hapten diphenylcyclopropenone (DPC). The receptors originated from a woman between 45 and 60 years old with alopecia areata. Some clones in this sample may be carry-over from other donors' samples.

The gene calls are TRBV11-2 and TRBJ2-1; 10 positions match TRBD2. This CDR3 contains 14 residues. V dropped 4 bases and J dropped 7; count of bases not matched to a gene: 4. Germline V gene sequence: CDR1 SGHAT, CDR2 FQNNGV. The CDR3 reads CASSSSTSGNEQFF. Written as DNA, the CDR3 is TGTGCCAGCAGCTCCTCGACTAGCGGGAATGAGCAGTTCTTC.

This clonotype was seen ten or more times. The chain recombines TRBV7-2 with TRBJ1-2; D is undetermined. V was shortened by 2 bases and J by 9 bases, with 16 bases between the two germline ends. Germline lookup yields CDR1 SGHTA and CDR2 FQGNSA. The CDR3 runs to 14 residues. The CDR3 reads CASSLTGREERYTF. DNA for the CDR3: TGTGCCAGCAGCTTAACGGGGAGAGAAGAGCGCTACACCTTC. Complete variable domain (other parts from reference TRBV7-2 and TRBJ1-2): GAGVSQSPSNKVTEKGKDVELRCDPISGHTALYWYRQSLGQGLEFLIYFQGNSAPDKSGLPSDRFSAERTGGSVSTLTIQRTQQEDSAVYLCASSLTGREERYTFGSGTRLTVV.

This clonotype was recorded a few times. V and J are TRBV5-1 and TRBJ1-6; perhaps TRBD1 as D (5 bases). The CDR3 spans 17 residues. Germline V gene data show CDR1 as SGHRS and CDR2 as YFSETQ. Trimming shortened V by 0 bases and J by 4 bases, and 14 bases separated the two germline ends. CDR3 nucleotide sequence: TGCGCCAGCAGCTTGGGGGGGTCGTCGGATTATAATTCACCCCTCCACTTT. Its translation: CASSLGGSSDYNSPLHF.

The genes are TRBV3-1 and TRBJ2-1; 9 nucleotides align to TRBD2. The ends lost 3 bases at V and 7 bases at J; junction bases unmatched: 13. CDR1 and CDR2 (germline): LGHDT, YNNKEL (reference sequence). The CDR3 has 17 amino acids. The CDR3 DNA sequence: TGTGCCAGCAGCCATGCGGGACTAGCCCTTCTTGGGAATGAGCAGTTCTTC. Its translation is CASSHAGLALLGNEQFF.

This clonotype was observed a handful of times. The chain joins TRBV5-1 to TRBJ1-4, with TRBD1 matching over 8 bases. This CDR3 is built from 15 residues. Germline V lookup: CDR1 SGHRS, CDR2 YFSETQ. Trimming cost V 0 bases and J 8 bases; bases outside gene matches: 6. CDR3 nucleotides: TGCGCCAGCAGCTTGGAAGGGACAGGCCCAGAAAAACTGTTTTTT. Translation: CASSLEGTGPEKLFF.

This clonotype was counted between two and nine times. The rearrangement joins TRBV12-3 or TRBV12-4 to TRBJ1-2, with TRBD1 identical over 7 bases. The CDR3 is 15 residues long. Trimming took 1 base from V and 3 from J; bases not matched to a gene: 5. DNA for the CDR3: TGTGCCAGCAGTTTAGTGATAGGGGGCTACTATGGCTACACCTTC. Protein product: CASSLVIGGYYGYTF.

This clonotype was picked up many times. The V call is TRBV28, the J call TRBJ2-2; 8 nucleotides agree with TRBD2. The germline gives CDR1 MDHEN, CDR2 SYDVKM. After removal of 4 bases from V and 2 bases from J, the junction contained 15 bases not matched to a gene. This CDR3 is 19 amino acids long. The CDR3 DNA follows: TGTGCCAGCAGTTCCCCCCGTATAATAGCGGGACATAACACCGGGGAGCTGTTTTTT. This translates into CASSSPRIIAGHNTGELFF.

In its sample, this clonotype was seen many times. V is TRBV27 and J is TRBJ2-5; no firm D call. Germline assignment: CDR1 MNHEY and CDR2 SMNVEV (reference sequence). Trimming cost V 2 bases and J 4 bases, with 8 bases left between them. The CDR3 runs 13 residues. CDR3 loop: CASSLTVRETQYF. The CDR3 region has the DNA TGTGCCAGCAGTTTAACAGTACGAGAGACCCAGTACTTC.

CDR3 sequence reads: CASSVEEGLLRDTQYF. DNA of the CDR3: TGTGCCAGCAGCGTAGAGGAGGGACTTCTGAGAGATACGCAGTATTTT. This chain uses TRBV9 with TRBJ2-3, with D perhaps TRBD2 (6 bases). The CDR3 runs to 16 residues. Deletions cut 0 bases from V and 5 bases from J, with 16 bases between. Per the germline V gene, CDR1 is SGDLS and CDR2 is YYNGEE. Full variable domain (remainder filled in from reference TRBV9 and TRBJ2-3): DSGVTQTPKHLITATGQRVTLRCSPRSGDLSVYWYQQSLDQGLQFLIQYYNGEERAKGNILERFSAQQFPDLHSELNLSSLELGDSALYFCASSVEEGLLRDTQYFGPGTRLTVL.

At least ten counts were recorded for this clonotype. The chain joins TRBV29-1 to TRBJ2-7; TRBD1 might be the D (5 bases). Germline CDR1 reads SQVTM; CDR2 reads ANQGSEA. The CDR3 is 12 amino acids. V was trimmed by 7 bases and J by 5 bases, leaving 15 bases between them. The DNA for the CDR3 is TGCAGCGCGATCGGCAGGGTCAACGAGCAGTACTTC. It encodes CSAIGRVNEQYF.

The chain carries TRBV6-5 and TRBJ2-6, with a weak D call TRBD2 (6 bases). V lost 6 bases, J lost 1 base, and 13 bases lay in between. This CDR3 has 16 amino acids. From germline, CDR1 is MNHEY and CDR2 SVGAGI. The CDR3 region is CASRSNGGSGANVLTF. DNA for the CDR3: TGTGCCAGCAGATCAAACGGGGGATCTGGGGCCAACGTCCTGACTTTC.

This clonotype was recorded many times. This sequence joins TRBV29-1 and TRBJ2-5; the D is unclear. V was pared by 4 bases and J by 3 bases, with 9 bases between. The CDR3 is 12 residues long. Germline loops: CDR1 SQVTM, CDR2 ANQGSEA. The CDR3 sequence is CSVAASEETQYF. In DNA form, the CDR3 reads TGCAGCGTTGCTGCAAGCGAAGAGACCCAGTACTTC.

This clonotype came up a few times. This rearrangement joins TRBV7-2 to TRBJ1-1; TRBD1 might be the D (5 bases). Trimming pared 5 bases from V and 2 bases from J, leaving 18 bases between. CDR1 SGHTA and CDR2 FQGNSA come from the germline V gene. The CDR3 runs 16 residues. The CDR3 reads CASSPRNRYSNTEAFF. As DNA, the CDR3 is TGTGCCAGCAGCCCGCGGAACAGGTATTCAAACACTGAAGCTTTCTTT.

This clonotype appeared many times. The V call is TRBV4-3, the J call TRBJ1-2; D is uncertain. The CDR3 covers 12 residues. V was clipped by 8 bases and J by 4 bases, with 11 bases between them. CDR1 is LGHNA and CDR2 is YSLEER in the germline V gene. CDR3 amino acids: CASGDLSYGYTF. The DNA of the CDR3 is TGCGCCAGCGGAGACCTGTCCTATGGCTACACCTTC.

In its sample, this clonotype was seen a few times. CDR3 protein: CAWSVGAEQFF. CDR3 in DNA: TGTGCCTGGAGTGTGGGGGCTGAGCAGTTCTTC. The rearrangement uses TRBV30 and TRBJ2-1; the D gene is possibly TRBD1 (6 bases). V lost 0 bases and J lost 9, with 6 bases in between. There are 11 residues in the CDR3. In germline, CDR1 is GTSNPN, CDR2 SVGIG (reference sequence).

Turning to this clonotype: A read error may be the cause here, since a much bigger clone is one base away. The chain carries TRBV20-1 and TRBJ1-1, with TRBD1 matching over 7 bases. The CDR3 contains 16 residues. The germline V gene has CDR1 DFQATT and CDR2 SNEGSKA (reference sequence). With V trimmed by 7 bases and J by 0 bases, 14 bases remained unmatched. The CDR3 loop reads CSVSTGAGLMNTEAFF. The CDR3 coding sequence is TGCAGTGTTAGTACAGGGGCGGGACTGATGAACACTGAAGCTTTCTTT.

This clonotype was detected a few times. This chain uses TRBV2 with TRBJ2-3, with TRBD1 as a possible D gene (5 bases). V was shortened by 6 bases and J by 6 bases, with 10 bases between the two germline ends. The CDR3 loop spans 12 amino acids. Per the germline V gene, CDR1 is SNHLY and CDR2 is FYNNEI. CDR3 DNA sequence: TGTGCCAGCAGGGGGCGTCGGGATACGCAGTATTTT. This encodes CASRGRRDTQYF.